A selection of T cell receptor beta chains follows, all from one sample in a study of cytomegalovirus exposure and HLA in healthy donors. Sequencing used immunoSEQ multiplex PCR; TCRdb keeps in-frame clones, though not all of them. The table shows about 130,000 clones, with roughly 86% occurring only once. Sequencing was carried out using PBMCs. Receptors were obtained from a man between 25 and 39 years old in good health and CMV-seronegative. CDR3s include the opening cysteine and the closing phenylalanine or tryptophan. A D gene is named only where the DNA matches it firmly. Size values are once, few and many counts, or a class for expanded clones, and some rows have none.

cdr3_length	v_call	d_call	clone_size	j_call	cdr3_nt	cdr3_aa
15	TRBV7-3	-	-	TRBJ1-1	TGTGCCAGCAGCCCTTCGGCGGGCGTGAACACTGAAGCTTTCTTT	CASSPSAGVNTEAFF
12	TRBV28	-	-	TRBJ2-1	TGTGCCAGCAGTTTACCATACAATGAGCAGTTCTTC	CASSLPYNEQFF
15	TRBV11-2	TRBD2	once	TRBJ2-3	TGTGCCAGCAGCGCAAGCGGGGGGGGTGCAGATACGCAGTATTTT	CASSASGGGADTQYF
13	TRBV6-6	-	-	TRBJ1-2	TGTGCCAGCAGTTTGCTCAGGGCCCCTGGCTACACCTTC	CASSLLRAPGYTF
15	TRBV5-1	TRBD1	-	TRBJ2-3	TGCGCCAGCAGCCATTGGACAGGGTTCACAGATACGCAGTATTTT	CASSHWTGFTDTQYF
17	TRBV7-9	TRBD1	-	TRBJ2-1	TGTGCCAGCAGCTCCTTATCGGGACAGGGAGGAAGTGGGGAGCAGTTCTTC	CASSSLSGQGGSGEQFF
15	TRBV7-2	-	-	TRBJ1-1	TGTGCCAGCAGCTTAGATCACAGGGCCGGCACTGAAGCTTTCTTT	CASSLDHRAGTEAFF
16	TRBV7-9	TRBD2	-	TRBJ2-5	TGTGCCAGCAGCCGGGGCTTACTAGCGGGGGCGGAGACCCAGTACTTC	CASSRGLLAGAETQYF
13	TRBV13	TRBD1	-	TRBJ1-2	TGTGCCAGCACCTTAACCCCGGACAGGGTCTACACCTTC	CASTLTPDRVYTF
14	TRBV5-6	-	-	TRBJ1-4	TGTGCCAGCAGCTTGATATCCACTAATGAAAAACTGTTTTTT	CASSLISTNEKLFF
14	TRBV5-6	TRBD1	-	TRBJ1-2	TGTGCCAGCAGCTTTTGGACAGGGAGAGATGGCTACACCTTC	CASSFWTGRDGYTF
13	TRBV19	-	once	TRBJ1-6	TGTGCCAGTACCAATGAGGGGAGGTCACCCCTCCACTTT	CASTNEGRSPLHF
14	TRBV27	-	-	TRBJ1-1	TGTGCCAGCAGTTTTCGAGGTGGCACCCCTGAAGCTTTCTTT	CASSFRGGTPEAFF
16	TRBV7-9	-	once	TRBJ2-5	TGTGCCAGCAGCACCCGACGGAGGAAGGCCCAAGAGACCCAGTACTTC	CASSTRRRKAQETQYF
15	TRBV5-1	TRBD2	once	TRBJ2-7	TGCGCCAGCAGCATCGGACTAGCGGGGGTGTACGAGCAGTACTTC	CASSIGLAGVYEQYF
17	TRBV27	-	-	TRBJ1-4	TGTGCCAGCAGTTACCGCCCCGGCCAGACAGGATATGAAAAACTGTTTTTT	CASSYRPGQTGYEKLFF
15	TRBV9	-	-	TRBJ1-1	TGTGCCAGCAGCGCTGATTACATGAGGAATACTGAAGCTTTCTTT	CASSADYMRNTEAFF
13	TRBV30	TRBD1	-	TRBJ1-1	TGTGCCTGGATCCCGGACAGGGGGCTTAAAGCTTTCTTT	CAWIPDRGLKAFF
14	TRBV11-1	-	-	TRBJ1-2	TGTGCCAGCGGCACACCGGGAACTGCTCATGGCTACACCTTC	CASGTPGTAHGYTF
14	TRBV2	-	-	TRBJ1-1	TGTGCCAGCAGTGAAGCAGGGGCGAACACTGAAGCTTTCTTT	CASSEAGANTEAFF
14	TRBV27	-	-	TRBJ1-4	TGTGCCAGCAGTCCCGACAGGCTCCGGCAAAAACTGTTTTTT	CASSPDRLRQKLFF
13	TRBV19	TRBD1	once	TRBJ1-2	TGTGCCAGTGATTCAGGGGGGCTTTATGGCTACACCTTC	CASDSGGLYGYTF
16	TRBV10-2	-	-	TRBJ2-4	TGCGCCAGCAGCGATTTTAGCCCCATTCAGGGGCCCATTCAGTACTTC	CASSDFSPIQGPIQYF
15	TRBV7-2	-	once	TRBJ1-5	TGTGCCAGCAGCTTAGACCAGGGGAGAAATCAGCCCCAGCATTTT	CASSLDQGRNQPQHF
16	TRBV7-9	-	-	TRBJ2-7	TGTGCCAGCAGCAATTCGCGGGCAGACCCCTCCTACGAGCAGTACTTC	CASSNSRADPSYEQYF
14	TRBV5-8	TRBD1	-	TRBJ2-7	TGTGCCAGCGCAGGGACAGGGCAAATCTACGAGCAGTACTTC	CASAGTGQIYEQYF
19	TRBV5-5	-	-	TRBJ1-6	TGTGCCAGCAGCCCGACAGAAAACAAGTCCTTCTCCTATAATTCACCCCTCCACTTT	CASSPTENKSFSYNSPLHF
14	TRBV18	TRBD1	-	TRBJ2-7	TGTGCCAGCTCACCAGGGGACAGGGTCTACGAGCAGTACTTC	CASSPGDRVYEQYF
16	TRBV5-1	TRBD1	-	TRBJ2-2	TGCGCCAGCAGCTTAGTGGGACAGGGGTCCACCGGGGAGCTGTTTTTT	CASSLVGQGSTGELFF
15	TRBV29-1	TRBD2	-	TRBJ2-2	TGCAGCGTTGGACTAGCGGGGCTGAACACCGGGGAGCTGTTTTTT	CSVGLAGLNTGELFF
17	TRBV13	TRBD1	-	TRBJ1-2	TGTGCCAGCAGCATCCGGGACAGGGAGGTACTAGACTATGGCTACACCTTC	CASSIRDREVLDYGYTF
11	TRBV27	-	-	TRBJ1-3	TGTGCCAGCAGAAGGGGGAACACCATATATTTT	CASRRGNTIYF
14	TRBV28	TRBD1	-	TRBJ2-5	TGTGCCAGCAGTCTTGTTGGGGGACAGGAGACCCAGTACTTC	CASSLVGGQETQYF
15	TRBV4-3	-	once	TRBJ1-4	TGCGCCAGCAGCCAGGGGCAGACAACTAATGAAAAACTGTTTTTT	CASSQGQTTNEKLFF
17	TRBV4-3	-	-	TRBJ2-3	TGCGCCAGCAGCCAAGGGCCCCCTAGACCCTACACAGATACGCAGTATTTT	CASSQGPPRPYTDTQYF
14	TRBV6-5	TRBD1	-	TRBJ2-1	TGTGCCAGCGGGCGGGACAGGGGAACCAATGAGCAGTTCTTC	CASGRDRGTNEQFF